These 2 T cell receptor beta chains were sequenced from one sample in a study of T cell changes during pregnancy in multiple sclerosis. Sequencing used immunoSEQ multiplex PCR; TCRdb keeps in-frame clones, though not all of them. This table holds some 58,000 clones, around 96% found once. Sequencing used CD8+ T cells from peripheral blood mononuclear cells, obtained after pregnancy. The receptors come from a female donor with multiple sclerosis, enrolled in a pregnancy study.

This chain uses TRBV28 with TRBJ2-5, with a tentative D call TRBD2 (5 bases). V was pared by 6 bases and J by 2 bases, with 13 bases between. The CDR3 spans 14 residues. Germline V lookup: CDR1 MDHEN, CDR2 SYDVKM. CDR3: CASRPTGFQETQYF. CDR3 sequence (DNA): TGTGCCAGCAGGCCAACGGGGTTTCAAGAGACCCAGTACTTC.

The CDR3 protein is CASSPSSATNEKLFF. The CDR3 coding sequence is TGCGCCAGCAGCCCGTCCAGCGCAACTAATGAAAAACTGTTTTTT. The chain combines TRBV4-3 with TRBJ1-4, with D uncertain. Trimming cost V 4 bases and J 0 bases, with 9 bases left between them. CDR1 and CDR2 (germline): LGHNA, YSLEER. The CDR3 is made up of 15 amino acids.